This is a list of T cell receptor beta chains from one sample in a study of T cell responses to AZD1222 COVID-19 vaccine. Data came from immunoSEQ multiplex PCR; TCRdb stores just in-frame clones and leaves some out. The sample holds under 120,000 clones, over 85% seen once. The sample in question was peripheral blood, obtained on day 0 of AZD1222 vaccination. These receptors originate from an adult in good health. Each CDR3 is given with its conserved first and last residue. Each record gives: CDR3 length, D gene, V gene, clone size, J gene, CDR3 DNA, CDR3 protein. The D gene is left open where the match is weak. Size is stated for part of the rows, as once, few or many counts, or as a class when the clone is expanded.

length: 15
D: -
V: TRBV18
size: once
J: TRBJ1-4
DNA: TGTGCCAGCTCACTTAAGGGTCCAACTAATGAAAAACTGTTTTTT
CDR3: CASSLKGPTNEKLFF

length: 14
D: TRBD2
V: TRBV18
size: -
J: TRBJ2-1
DNA: TGTGCCAGCTCACCACCAACTAGCGGGTTATGGCAGTTCTTC
CDR3: CASSPPTSGLWQFF

length: 15
D: -
V: TRBV2
size: once
J: TRBJ1-5
DNA: TGTGCCAGCAGTGTAAGGGCCCTTAGCAATCAGCCCCAGCATTTT
CDR3: CASSVRALSNQPQHF

length: 14
D: TRBD1
V: TRBV28
size: -
J: TRBJ2-1
DNA: TGTGCCAGCAGGGGACCGGGACAGGGTCTTGAGCAGTTCTTC
CDR3: CASRGPGQGLEQFF

length: 15
D: -
V: TRBV5-5
size: -
J: TRBJ1-1
DNA: TGTGCCAGCAGCTTGGCAGCCGTAATGAACACTGAAGCTTTCTTT
CDR3: CASSLAAVMNTEAFF

length: 16
D: TRBD2
V: TRBV7-9
size: -
J: TRBJ2-7
DNA: TGTGCCAGCAGCTTTACTAGCGAAGATCCCCCCTACGAGCAGTACTTC
CDR3: CASSFTSEDPPYEQYF

length: 15
D: -
V: TRBV19
size: -
J: TRBJ1-1
DNA: TGTGCCAGTAGTATGCATACTTCCATGAACACTGAAGCTTTCTTT
CDR3: CASSMHTSMNTEAFF

length: 16
D: TRBD1
V: TRBV15
size: -
J: TRBJ1-3
DNA: TGTGCCACCAGCAGACGACAGGGGTTCGCTGGAAACACCATATATTTT
CDR3: CATSRRQGFAGNTIYF

length: 16
D: TRBD2
V: TRBV9
size: -
J: TRBJ2-3
DNA: TGTGCCAGCAGCACTAACCCTAGCGGGAGTCCAGATACGCAGTATTTT
CDR3: CASSTNPSGSPDTQYF

length: 13
D: -
V: TRBV21-1
size: -
J: TRBJ2-5
DNA: TGTGCCAGCGGACAGGGGAAAACGGAGACCCAGTACTTC
CDR3: CASGQGKTETQYF

length: 14
D: -
V: TRBV7-9
size: -
J: TRBJ1-3
DNA: TGTGCCAGCAGCCCCCAGGGCTCTGGAAACACCATATATTTT
CDR3: CASSPQGSGNTIYF

length: 16
D: -
V: TRBV19
size: -
J: TRBJ1-1
DNA: TGTGCCAGTACCGCTTTCACCTGGGGGTCTGACACTGAAGCTTTCTTT
CDR3: CASTAFTWGSDTEAFF

length: 13
D: -
V: TRBV12-3/TRBV12-4
size: -
J: TRBJ2-3
DNA: TGTGCCAGCAGTTTCTGGGGAACAGATACGCAGTATTTT
CDR3: CASSFWGTDTQYF

length: 18
D: TRBD2
V: TRBV28
size: -
J: TRBJ2-1
DNA: TGTGCCAGCAGTTTACCGCGGCGGGCTAGCGGGAGGTACAATGAGCAGTTCTTC
CDR3: CASSLPRRASGRYNEQFF

length: 14
D: TRBD1
V: TRBV19
size: -
J: TRBJ2-4
DNA: TGTGCCAGCTCTCCCGGGACAGGTAGCGACATTCAGTACTTC
CDR3: CASSPGTGSDIQYF

length: 15
D: -
V: TRBV6-5
size: once
J: TRBJ1-5
DNA: TGTGCCAGCAGCACCCTCCCCGGCTTCAATCAGCCCCAGCATTTT
CDR3: CASSTLPGFNQPQHF

length: 14
D: -
V: TRBV5-4
size: -
J: TRBJ2-7
DNA: TGTGCCAGCAGCTTGTTTGACAGGGAGGGCGAGCAGTACTTC
CDR3: CASSLFDREGEQYF

length: 13
D: -
V: TRBV3-1/TRBV3-2
size: -
J: TRBJ1-1
DNA: TGTGCCAGCAGCCAAGTCCGAAACACTGAAGCTTTCTTT
CDR3: CASSQVRNTEAFF

length: 15
D: -
V: TRBV3-1/TRBV3-2
size: -
J: TRBJ1-6
DNA: TGTGCCAGCAGCCAACTGGTCGCAGGGGATTCACCCCTCCACTTT
CDR3: CASSQLVAGDSPLHF

length: 13
D: -
V: TRBV12-3/TRBV12-4
size: -
J: TRBJ2-2
DNA: TGTGCCAGCAGTTTAAGGGTCGCCGGGGAGCTGTTTTTT
CDR3: CASSLRVAGELFF

length: 15
D: -
V: TRBV4-3
size: -
J: TRBJ1-2
DNA: TGCGCCAGCAGCCAAGAGGACAGTTCTTTATATGGCTACACCTTC
CDR3: CASSQEDSSLYGYTF

length: 16
D: -
V: TRBV14
size: -
J: TRBJ2-1
DNA: TGTGCCAGCAGCCAAGATCAAGCAGACTCCTACAATGAGCAGTTCTTC
CDR3: CASSQDQADSYNEQFF

length: 18
D: -
V: TRBV28
size: -
J: TRBJ2-7
DNA: TGTGCCAGCAGTTTTTTTCAGGGGAGGCTGGGGGGGCCCTACGAGCAGTACTTC
CDR3: CASSFFQGRLGGPYEQYF

length: 14
D: -
V: TRBV5-6
size: -
J: TRBJ1-4
DNA: TGTGCCAGCAGTCTCGGGAGTCTCTATGAAAAACTGTTTTTT
CDR3: CASSLGSLYEKLFF

length: 15
D: -
V: TRBV7-2
size: once
J: TRBJ1-4
DNA: TGTGCCAGCAGCTTAGTAGCTGGAGACGGTGAAAAACTGTTTTTT
CDR3: CASSLVAGDGEKLFF

length: 13
D: -
V: TRBV6-5
size: -
J: TRBJ2-3
DNA: TGTGCCAGCAGTCTTAGCGTCGATGGTACGCAGTATTTT
CDR3: CASSLSVDGTQYF

length: 17
D: -
V: TRBV5-1
size: -
J: TRBJ2-3
DNA: TGCGCCAGCAGCTTGACCACGGGGGCTTCTAGCACAGATACGCAGTATTTT
CDR3: CASSLTTGASSTDTQYF

length: 16
D: TRBD2
V: TRBV4-1
size: -
J: TRBJ2-2
DNA: TGCGCCAGCAGCCCATTTGCGGGGGGAAACACCGGGGAGCTGTTTTTT
CDR3: CASSPFAGGNTGELFF

length: 14
D: -
V: TRBV27
size: -
J: TRBJ2-2
DNA: TGTGCCAGCAGTTTATCTGGGGTTCCCGGGGAGCTGTTTTTT
CDR3: CASSLSGVPGELFF

length: 14
D: -
V: TRBV4-1
size: once
J: TRBJ2-7
DNA: TGCGCCAGCAGCCAATCCGCGATCTCCTACGAGCAGTACTTC
CDR3: CASSQSAISYEQYF

length: 13
D: -
V: TRBV2
size: -
J: TRBJ1-4
DNA: TGTGCCGCGCAAGGGAGGTCGAATGAAAAACTGTTTTTT
CDR3: CAAQGRSNEKLFF

length: 15
D: -
V: TRBV5-6
size: -
J: TRBJ1-2
DNA: TGTGCCAGCAGCTTGGCAGGGAGGGTCCTCTATGGCTACACCTTC
CDR3: CASSLAGRVLYGYTF

length: 15
D: -
V: TRBV7-9
size: -
J: TRBJ1-2
DNA: TGTGCCAGCAGCTTACCCGGGGAGGGAAACTATGGCTACACCTTC
CDR3: CASSLPGEGNYGYTF

length: 14
D: TRBD1
V: TRBV5-1
size: once
J: TRBJ2-3
DNA: TGCGCCAGCAGCCAGACAGGGGACCTAGATACGCAGTATTTT
CDR3: CASSQTGDLDTQYF

length: 15
D: TRBD2
V: TRBV30
size: -
J: TRBJ2-1
DNA: TGTGCCTGGAGCCCGGGGGGGTGGGGGTACAATGAGCAGTTCTTC
CDR3: CAWSPGGWGYNEQFF

length: 15
D: -
V: TRBV5-5
size: -
J: TRBJ1-2
DNA: TGTGCCAGCAGCTTGGGCGGGGGGATGCAATATGGCTACACCTTC
CDR3: CASSLGGGMQYGYTF